What follows is one TCR beta chain and its context. Its specificity is not known. The data originate from a study of vaccination effects on CD4 cells after COVID-19. CD4+ T cell isolation took place after about 11 days of culture. It was two doses of either the BNT162b2 or mRNA-1273 vaccine that participants received. The authors replaced half the medium with IL-2 medium on days 3 and 7. TCRdb's copy holds only in-frame clones and misses some; the assay was immunoSEQ multiplex PCR. Of some 40,000 clones listed, around two thirds are singletons. The V gene end was trimmed by 3 bases and the J gene end by 2 bases; junction bases not matched to a gene: 12. Germline V gene sequence: CDR1 LNHDA, CDR2 SQIVND (reference sequence). This CDR3 contains 18 residues.

Sequencing used CD4+ T cells from PBMCs cultured without peptide, obtained after COVID-19 vaccination. The chain recombines TRBV19 with TRBJ2-1, with 8 bases aligning to TRBD2. This clonotype was obtained from a human donor who received a COVID-19 vaccine. CDR3 region: CASSMLGSGIRTYNEQFF. For the CDR3, the DNA is TGTGCCAGTAGTATGCTAGGTAGCGGGATTAGGACCTACAATGAGCAGTTCTTC.